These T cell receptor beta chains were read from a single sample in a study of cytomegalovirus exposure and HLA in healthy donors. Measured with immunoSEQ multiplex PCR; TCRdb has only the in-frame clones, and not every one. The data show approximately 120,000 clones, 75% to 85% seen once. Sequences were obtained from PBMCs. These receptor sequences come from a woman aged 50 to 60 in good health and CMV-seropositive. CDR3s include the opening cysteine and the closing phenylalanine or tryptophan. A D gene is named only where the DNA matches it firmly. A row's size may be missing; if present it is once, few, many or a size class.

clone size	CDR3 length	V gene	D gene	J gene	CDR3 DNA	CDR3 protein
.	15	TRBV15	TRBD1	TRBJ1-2	TGTGCCACCAGCACAGGACAGGGAAGGGTCGATGGCTACACCTTC	CATSTGQGRVDGYTF
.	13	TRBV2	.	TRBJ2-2	TGTGCCAGCAGTGAGGAGTTCGCCGGGGAGCTGTTTTTT	CASSEEFAGELFF
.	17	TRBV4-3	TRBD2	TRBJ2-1	TGCGCCAGCAGCCAAGCACAAGCGGGAGGCGGCTTGAATGAGCAGTTCTTC	CASSQAQAGGGLNEQFF
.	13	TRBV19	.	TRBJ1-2	TGTGCCAGTAGTAGGGGGGAAGGCTATGGCTACACCTTC	CASSRGEGYGYTF
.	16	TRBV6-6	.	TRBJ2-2	TGTGCCAGCAGTTACCCGCCCCGAAAGCACACCGGGGAGCTGTTTTTT	CASSYPPRKHTGELFF
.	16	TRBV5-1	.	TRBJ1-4	TGCGCCAGCAGCTTGGATCCGACAGGAACTAATGAAAAACTGTTTTTT	CASSLDPTGTNEKLFF
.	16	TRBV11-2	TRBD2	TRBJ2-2	TGTGCCAGCAGCGGAACTAGCGGGGGGGCCACCGGGGAGCTGTTTTTT	CASSGTSGGATGELFF
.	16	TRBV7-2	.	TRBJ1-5	TGTGCCAGCAGCTTAGAGGACAGAAGAAGCAATCAGCCCCAGCATTTT	CASSLEDRRSNQPQHF
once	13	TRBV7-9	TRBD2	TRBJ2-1	TGTGCCAGCAGTCCTCTAACTAGCGAGGCGGCGTTCTTC	CASSPLTSEAAFF
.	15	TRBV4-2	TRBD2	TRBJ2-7	TGTGCCAGCAGCCAAGATAGGACTAGCGGCTACGAGCAGTACTTC	CASSQDRTSGYEQYF
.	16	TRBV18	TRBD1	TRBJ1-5	TGTGCCAGCTCACTGACAGGGTGGGGGAACAATCAGCCCCAGCATTTT	CASSLTGWGNNQPQHF
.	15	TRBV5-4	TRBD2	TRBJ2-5	TGTGCCAGCAGCTTGGCCGGGGGGGACGTTGGGGCCCAGTACTTC	CASSLAGGDVGAQYF
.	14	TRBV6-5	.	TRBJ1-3	TGTGCCAGCAGTTCACGGGGGAGAGGAAACACCATATATTTT	CASSSRGRGNTIYF
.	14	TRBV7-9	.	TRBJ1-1	TGTGCCAGCAGAAATGACAGGAAGAACACTGAAGCTTTCTTT	CASRNDRKNTEAFF
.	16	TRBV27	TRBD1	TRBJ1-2	TGTGCCAGCAGTTCTCGAAGAGGGACAGGGTCCTATGGCTACACCTTC	CASSSRRGTGSYGYTF
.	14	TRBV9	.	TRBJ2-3	TGTGCCAGCAGCGTAGGGGCTTACGCAGATACGCAGTATTTT	CASSVGAYADTQYF
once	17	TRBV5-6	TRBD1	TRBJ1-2	TGTGCCAGCAGCTTGTATGACAGGGGCGCAGCGAGCTATGGCTACACCTTC	CASSLYDRGAASYGYTF
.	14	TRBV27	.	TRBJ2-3	TGTGCCAGCAGTTTAGAGGCCTACACAGATACGCAGTATTTT	CASSLEAYTDTQYF
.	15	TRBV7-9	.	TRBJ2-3	TGTGCCAGCAGCTTAGCAGAGACTAGCACAGATACGCAGTATTTT	CASSLAETSTDTQYF
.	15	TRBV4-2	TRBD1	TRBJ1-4	TGTGCCAGCAGCCTCAGGACAGGGGGGGATGAAAAACTGTTTTTT	CASSLRTGGDEKLFF
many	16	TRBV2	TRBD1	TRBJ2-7	TGTGCCAGCAGTCCCATGACAGGGGTAAGCTCCTACGAGCAGTACTTC	CASSPMTGVSSYEQYF
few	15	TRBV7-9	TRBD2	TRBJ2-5	TGTGCCAGCAGCTATACCGGGACTAGGGACGAGACCCAGTACTTC	CASSYTGTRDETQYF
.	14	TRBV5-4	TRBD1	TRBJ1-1	TGTGCCAGCAGTGGGCAGGGGGCTCCCACTGAAGCTTTCTTT	CASSGQGAPTEAFF
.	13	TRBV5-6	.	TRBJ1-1	TGTGCCAGCAGCATGACAGAGAGGAGCGAAGCTTTCTTT	CASSMTERSEAFF
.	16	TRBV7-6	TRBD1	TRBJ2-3	TGTGCCAGCAGCTCCTCCGGGACAGACCGCACAGATACGCAGTATTTT	CASSSSGTDRTDTQYF
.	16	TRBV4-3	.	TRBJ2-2	TGCGCCAGCAGCCAAGATTGGCCAGGGAGGCCCGGGGAGCTGTTTTTT	CASSQDWPGRPGELFF
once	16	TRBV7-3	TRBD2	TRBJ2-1	TGTGCCAGCAGTCTCGAGCGGGGTGGGTCCTACAATGAGCAGTTCTTC	CASSLERGGSYNEQFF
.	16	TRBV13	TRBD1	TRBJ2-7	TGTGCCAGCAGCTTAGTACTTGCGGGACAGGCCTACGAGCAGTACTTC	CASSLVLAGQAYEQYF
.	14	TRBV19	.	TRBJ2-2	TGTGCCAGCCATGGTGATCTGGCCCCCGGGGAGCTGTTTTTT	CASHGDLAPGELFF
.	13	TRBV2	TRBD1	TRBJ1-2	TGTGCCAGCACCCTGGGACAGGGTTATGGCTACACCTTC	CASTLGQGYGYTF